This T cell receptor (beta chain) originates from a study of blood T cells in healthy people across ages. As for the study in general: In model experiments, template switching was able to capture about one barcoded beta molecule for every two T cells that were present.

About this clonotype: The antigen remains unidentified.

Study-wide points: PBMCs left unsorted prevented a conclusive naive versus antigen-experienced comparison.

The CDR3 is 12 amino acids. The V end lost 4 bases, the J end lost 10 bases, and 11 bases lay between the germline ends. Germline V lookup: CDR1 MNHNY, CDR2 SVGAGI (reference sequence). Then a second PCR, running roughly 6 to 12 cycles, was carried out with a sample-barcoded 5' primer and a J-beta primer mix. Researchers report that each sample yielded at least 3 million CDR3-containing paired-end reads. TCRdb fed the 5' RACE reads into MiXCR, producing one record per CDR3 protein. The repertoire consists of about 1.8 million distinct CDR3 sequences, with around 48% occurring once and the leading ten covering 2.1%.

The chain employs TRBV6-6 and TRBJ2-1; no definite D call. This TCR derives from a middle-aged woman in good health. Source material: blood. CDR3 sequence (DNA): TGTGCCAGCAGTTTAATATCTCAAGAGCAGTTCTTC. Translating it yields CASSLISQEQFF.